This is a list of T cell receptor beta chains from one sample in a study of cytomegalovirus exposure and HLA in healthy donors. This table comes from immunoSEQ multiplex PCR, and its TCRdb copy is limited to in-frame clones, with some not included. The sample data list about 70,000 clones. Sequencing input: PBMCs. The source is a female donor in good health and CMV-seropositive. Both conserved end residues are trimmed from each CDR3. Fields, in order: J gene, V gene, CDR3 protein.

TRBJ2-1 TRBV30 AGSGGWRVSVDQF
TRBJ2-5 TRBV9 ASSQSGTGPQETQY
TRBJ2-2 TRBV19 ASSLQGGFTGELF
TRBJ1-4 TRBV28 ASRPQATNEKLF
TRBJ1-1 TRBV30 AGSPGWTGGTEAF
TRBJ1-1 TRBV11-2 ASSFPLPSPGTEAF
TRBJ2-7 TRBV7-8 ASSLGRGRTAYEQY
TRBJ2-1 TRBV27 ASSLGAGGVINEQF
TRBJ2-5 TRBV28 ASRIQGRETQY
TRBJ1-5 TRBV28 ASSLPGGNQPQH
TRBJ2-7 TRBV29-1 SVAGTGEGEQY
TRBJ1-1 TRBV18 ASSPRELNTEAF
TRBJ2-1 TRBV15 ATREGMDEQF
TRBJ1-1 TRBV6-1 ASSDAGGLNTEAF
TRBJ2-2 TRBV9 ASSDTGGVAGELF
TRBJ2-2 TRBV5-1 ASSWYGQYTGELF
TRBJ1-1 TRBV11-2 ASSLSDITGSTEAF
TRBJ1-4 TRBV18 ASSPPEGQGQKLF
TRBJ2-5 TRBV7-7 ASSTGGETQY
TRBJ2-5 TRBV27 ASSLWGDTRETQY
TRBJ1-2 TRBV28 ASRPTGTGLGYGYT
TRBJ1-2 TRBV6-5 ASRTTANYGYT
TRBJ2-7 TRBV27 ASSAAGSYEQY
TRBJ2-3 TRBV4-2 ASSQPTDTQY
TRBJ2-6 TRBV9 ASSGLGGANVLT
TRBJ1-1 TRBV6-5 ASSYLRGTEAF
TRBJ1-2 TRBV6-5 ASRGQGRWDYGYT
TRBJ2-2 TRBV29-1 SVAMGLAGSPVAGELF
TRBJ1-1 TRBV30 AWSVGTVNTEAF
TRBJ1-2 TRBV7-6 ASSGGAGGGYGYT
TRBJ2-7 TRBV2 ASRVGATGSYEQY
TRBJ1-2 TRBV20-1 SASGGYGYT
TRBJ1-3 TRBV30 AWRDRDQPGNTIY
TRBJ1-1 TRBV10-1 ASSPSGGRLAF
TRBJ1-1 TRBV5-6 ASSSGQGEAF
TRBJ2-5 TRBV28 ASSPRVSGILPLDQY
TRBJ1-6 TRBV2 ASRETRSSYNSPLH
TRBJ2-7 TRBV9 ASSVDPLRGDEQY
TRBJ1-1 TRBV6-5 ASSYSMGGTEAF
TRBJ2-7 TRBV7-9 ASSHPGQGSYEQY
TRBJ1-2 TRBV11-2 ASSSGTGLGYGYT
TRBJ2-7 TRBV7-9 ASSFSRQGQY
TRBJ1-1 TRBV4-1 ASSQGRGAGGMNTEAF
TRBJ1-6 TRBV6-5 ASSAGNNSPLH
TRBJ1-4 TRBV10-3 AISDGQGRNEKLF
TRBJ2-2 TRBV2 ASSEGGPVKLF
TRBJ2-1 TRBV7-2 ASSLGSYLDSYNEQF
TRBJ1-3 TRBV9 ASSIRTAGTGNTIY
TRBJ1-4 TRBV7-9 ASSLGGTANEKLF
TRBJ2-3 TRBV29-1 SVVQRFRDTQY
TRBJ1-1 TRBV18 ASSPFDRGLTEAF
TRBJ2-1 TRBV29-1 SFPPGGTYNEQF
TRBJ1-1 TRBV6-5 ASSGAVNTEAF
TRBJ2-7 TRBV27 ASSLIAGDLTYEQY
TRBJ2-7 TRBV5-1 ASSASSYEQY
TRBJ1-1 TRBV6-6 ASSYPQGPQPEAF
TRBJ1-5 TRBV7-9 ASSLSFGTGSNQPQH
TRBJ2-7 TRBV7-9 ASSPPGQGNEQY
TRBJ2-4 TRBV30 AWSGRDIAKNIQY